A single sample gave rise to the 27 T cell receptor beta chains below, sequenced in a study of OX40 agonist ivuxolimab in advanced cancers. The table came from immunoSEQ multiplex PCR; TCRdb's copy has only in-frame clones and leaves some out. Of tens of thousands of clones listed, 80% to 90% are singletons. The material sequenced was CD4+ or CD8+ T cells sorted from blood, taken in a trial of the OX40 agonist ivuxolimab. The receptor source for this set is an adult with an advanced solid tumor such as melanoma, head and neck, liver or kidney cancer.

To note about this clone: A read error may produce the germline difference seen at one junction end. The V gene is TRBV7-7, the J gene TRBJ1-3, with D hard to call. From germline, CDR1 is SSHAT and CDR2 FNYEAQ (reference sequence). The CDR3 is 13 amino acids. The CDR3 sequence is CASTTAHGNTIYF. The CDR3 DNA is TGTGCTAGCACCACAGCCCATGGAAACACCATATATTTT.

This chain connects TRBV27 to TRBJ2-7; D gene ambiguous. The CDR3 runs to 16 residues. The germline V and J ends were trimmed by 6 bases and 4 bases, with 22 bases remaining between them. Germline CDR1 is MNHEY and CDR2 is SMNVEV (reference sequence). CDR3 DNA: TGTGCCAGCAGCCCATTGGGCGTGAGAACGACTTACGAGCAGTACTTC. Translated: CASSPLGVRTTYEQYF.

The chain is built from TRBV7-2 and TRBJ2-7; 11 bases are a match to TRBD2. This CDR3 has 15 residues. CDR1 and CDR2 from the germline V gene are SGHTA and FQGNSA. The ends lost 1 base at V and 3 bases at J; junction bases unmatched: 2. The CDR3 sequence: CASSLGLAGIYEQYF. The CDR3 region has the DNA TGTGCCAGCAGCTTAGGACTAGCGGGGATCTACGAGCAGTACTTC. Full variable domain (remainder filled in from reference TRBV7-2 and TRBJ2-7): GAGVSQSPSNKVTEKGKDVELRCDPISGHTALYWYRQSLGQGLEFLIYFQGNSAPDKSGLPSDRFSAERTGGSVSTLTIQRTQQEDSAVYLCASSLGLAGIYEQYFGPGTRLTVT.

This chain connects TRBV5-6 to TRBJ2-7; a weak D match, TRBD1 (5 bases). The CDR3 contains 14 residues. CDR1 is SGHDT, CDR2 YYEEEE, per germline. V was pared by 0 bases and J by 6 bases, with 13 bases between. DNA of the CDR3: TGTGCCAGCAGCTTGGTACAGGTCCAGAGCGAGCAGTACTTC. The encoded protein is CASSLVQVQSEQYF.

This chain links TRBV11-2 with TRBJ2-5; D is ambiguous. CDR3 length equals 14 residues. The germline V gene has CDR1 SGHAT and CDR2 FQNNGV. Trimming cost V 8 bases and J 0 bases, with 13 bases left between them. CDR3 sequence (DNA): TGTGCCAGCGGTAAGGGAACGGACCAAGAGACCCAGTACTTC. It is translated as CASGKGTDQETQYF. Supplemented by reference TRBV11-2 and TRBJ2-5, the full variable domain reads EAGVAQSPRYKIIEKRQSVAFWCNPISGHATLYWYQQILGQGPKLLIQFQNNGVVDDSQLPKDRFSAERLKGVDSTLKIQPAKLEDSAVYLCASGKGTDQETQYFGPGTRLLVL.

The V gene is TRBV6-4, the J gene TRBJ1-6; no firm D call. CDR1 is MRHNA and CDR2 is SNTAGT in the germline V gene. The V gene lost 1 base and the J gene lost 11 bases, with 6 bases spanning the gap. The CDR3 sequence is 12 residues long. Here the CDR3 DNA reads TGTGCCAGCAGTGACTACGTCCCACCCCTCCACTTT. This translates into CASSDYVPPLHF.

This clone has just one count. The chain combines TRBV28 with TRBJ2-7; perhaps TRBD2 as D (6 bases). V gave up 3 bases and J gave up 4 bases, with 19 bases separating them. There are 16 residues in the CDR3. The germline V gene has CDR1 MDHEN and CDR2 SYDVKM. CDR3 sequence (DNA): TGTGCCAGCAGTTTCACCGCGGGGTTGCTGTATTACGAGCAGTACTTC. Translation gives CASSFTAGLLYYEQYF. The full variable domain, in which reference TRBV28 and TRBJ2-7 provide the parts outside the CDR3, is DVKVTQSSRYLVKRTGEKVFLECVQDMDHENMFWYRQDPGLGLRLIYFSYDVKMKEKGDIPEGYSVSREKKERFSLILESASTNQTSMYLCASSFTAGLLYYEQYFGPGTRLTVT.

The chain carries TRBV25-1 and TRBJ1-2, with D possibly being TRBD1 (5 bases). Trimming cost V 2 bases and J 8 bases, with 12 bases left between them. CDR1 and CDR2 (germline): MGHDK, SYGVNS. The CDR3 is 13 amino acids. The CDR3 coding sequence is TGTGCCAGCAGTGAAAATGAAGGGGTGGGCTACACCTTC. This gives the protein CASSENEGVGYTF.

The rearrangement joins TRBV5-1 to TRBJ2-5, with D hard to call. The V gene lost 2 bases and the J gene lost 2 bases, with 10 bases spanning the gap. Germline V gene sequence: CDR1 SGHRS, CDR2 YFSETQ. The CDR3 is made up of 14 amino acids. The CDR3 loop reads CASSLDNNQETQYF. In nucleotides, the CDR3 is TGCGCCAGCAGCTTAGACAATAATCAAGAGACCCAGTACTTC.

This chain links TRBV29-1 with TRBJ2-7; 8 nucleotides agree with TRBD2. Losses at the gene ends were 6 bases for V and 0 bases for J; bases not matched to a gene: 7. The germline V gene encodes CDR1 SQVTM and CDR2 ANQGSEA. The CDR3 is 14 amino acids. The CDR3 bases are TGCAGCGTCGCTAGACTAGCGAGCTCCTACGAGCAGTACTTC. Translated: CSVARLASSYEQYF.

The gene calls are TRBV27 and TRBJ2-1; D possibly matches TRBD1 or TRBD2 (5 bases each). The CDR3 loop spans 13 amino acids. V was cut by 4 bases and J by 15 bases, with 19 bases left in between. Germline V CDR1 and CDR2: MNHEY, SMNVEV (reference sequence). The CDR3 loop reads CASSSRPGPLLFF. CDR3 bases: TGTGCCAGCAGTTCGAGACCGGGACCCCTACTGTTCTTC.

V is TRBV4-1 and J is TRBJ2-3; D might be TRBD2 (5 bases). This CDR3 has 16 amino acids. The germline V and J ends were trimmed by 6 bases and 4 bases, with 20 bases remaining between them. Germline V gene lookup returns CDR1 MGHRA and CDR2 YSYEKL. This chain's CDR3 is CASSPTGPNGADTQYF. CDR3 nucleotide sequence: TGCGCCAGCAGTCCTACCGGGCCTAACGGGGCAGATACGCAGTATTTT.

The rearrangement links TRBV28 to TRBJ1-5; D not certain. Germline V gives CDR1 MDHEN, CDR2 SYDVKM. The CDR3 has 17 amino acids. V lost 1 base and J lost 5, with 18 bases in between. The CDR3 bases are TGTGCCAGCAGTTTATATCCCGCCAGGATGCGGCATCAGCCCCAGCATTTT. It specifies CASSLYPARMRHQPQHF.

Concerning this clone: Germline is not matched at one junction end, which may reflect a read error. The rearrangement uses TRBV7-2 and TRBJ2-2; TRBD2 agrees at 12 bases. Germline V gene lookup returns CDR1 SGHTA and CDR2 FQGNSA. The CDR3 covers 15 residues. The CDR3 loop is CASSLAGGGTGELFF. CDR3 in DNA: TGTGCCAGCAGCCTAGCGGGAGGGGGGACCGGGGAGCTGTTTTTT.

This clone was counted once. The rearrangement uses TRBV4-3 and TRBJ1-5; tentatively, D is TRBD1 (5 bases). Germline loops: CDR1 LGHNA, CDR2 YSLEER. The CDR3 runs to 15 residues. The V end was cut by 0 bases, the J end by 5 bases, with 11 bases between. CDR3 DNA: TGCGCCAGCAGCCAAGAACGGGACGGTTATCAGCCCCAGCATTTT. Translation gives CASSQERDGYQPQHF.

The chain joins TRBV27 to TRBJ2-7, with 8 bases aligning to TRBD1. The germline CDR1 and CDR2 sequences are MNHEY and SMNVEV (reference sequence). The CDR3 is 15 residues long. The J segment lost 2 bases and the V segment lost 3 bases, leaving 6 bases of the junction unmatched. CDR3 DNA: TGTGCCAGCAGTTTGAGCAGGGGGCTTACCTACGAGCAGTACTTC. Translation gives CASSLSRGLTYEQYF.

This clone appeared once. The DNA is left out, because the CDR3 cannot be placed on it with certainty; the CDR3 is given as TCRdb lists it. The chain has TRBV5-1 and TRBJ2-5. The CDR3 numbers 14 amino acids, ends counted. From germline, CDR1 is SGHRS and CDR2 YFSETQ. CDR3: CASSFGAGQETQYF.

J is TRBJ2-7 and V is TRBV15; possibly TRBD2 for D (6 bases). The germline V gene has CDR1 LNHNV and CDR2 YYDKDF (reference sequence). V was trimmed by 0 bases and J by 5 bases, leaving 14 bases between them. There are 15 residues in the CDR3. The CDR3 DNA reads TGTGCCACCAGCAGAGACCTAGCGCGGCCCCACGAGCAGTACTTC. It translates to CATSRDLARPHEQYF.

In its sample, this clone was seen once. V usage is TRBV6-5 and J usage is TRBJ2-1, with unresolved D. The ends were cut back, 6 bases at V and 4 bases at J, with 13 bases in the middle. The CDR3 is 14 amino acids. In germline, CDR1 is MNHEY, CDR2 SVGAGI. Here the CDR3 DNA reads TGTGCCAGCAGAAGCAGTGAGTGGTACAATGAGCAGTTCTTC. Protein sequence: CASRSSEWYNEQFF.

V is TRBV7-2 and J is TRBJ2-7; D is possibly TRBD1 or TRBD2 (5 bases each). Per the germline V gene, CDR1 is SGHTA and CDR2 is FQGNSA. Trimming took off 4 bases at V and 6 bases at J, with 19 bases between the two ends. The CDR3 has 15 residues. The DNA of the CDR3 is TGTGCCAGCAGCTGGGGACCCGTCCTTCCGTTCGAGCAGTACTTC. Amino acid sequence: CASSWGPVLPFEQYF.

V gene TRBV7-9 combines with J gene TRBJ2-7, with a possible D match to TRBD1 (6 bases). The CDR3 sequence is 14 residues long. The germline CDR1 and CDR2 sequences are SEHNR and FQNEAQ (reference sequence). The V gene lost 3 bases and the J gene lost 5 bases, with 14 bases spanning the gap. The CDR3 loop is CASSLRQVAHEQYF. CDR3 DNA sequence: TGTGCCAGCAGCTTGCGACAGGTAGCGCACGAGCAGTACTTC.

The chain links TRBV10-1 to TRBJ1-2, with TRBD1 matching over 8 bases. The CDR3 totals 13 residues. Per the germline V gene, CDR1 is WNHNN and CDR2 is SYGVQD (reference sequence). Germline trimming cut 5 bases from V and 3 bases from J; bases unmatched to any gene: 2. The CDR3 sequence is CASSPDRDYGYTF. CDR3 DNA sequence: TGCGCCAGCAGTCCGGACAGGGACTATGGCTACACCTTC.

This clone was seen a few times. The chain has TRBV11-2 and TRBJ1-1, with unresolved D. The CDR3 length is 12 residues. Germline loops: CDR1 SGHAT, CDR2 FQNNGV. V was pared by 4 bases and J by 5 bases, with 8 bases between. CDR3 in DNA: TGTGCCAGCAGCTCACGACTTACTGAAGCTTTCTTT. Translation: CASSSRLTEAFF.

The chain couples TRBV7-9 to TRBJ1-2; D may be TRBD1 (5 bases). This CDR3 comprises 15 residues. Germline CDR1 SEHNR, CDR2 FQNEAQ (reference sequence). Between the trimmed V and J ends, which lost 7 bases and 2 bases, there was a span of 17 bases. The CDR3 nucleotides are TGTGCCAGCACCCCCGGAGGGACGGTGAACTATGGCTACACCTTC. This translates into CASTPGGTVNYGYTF.

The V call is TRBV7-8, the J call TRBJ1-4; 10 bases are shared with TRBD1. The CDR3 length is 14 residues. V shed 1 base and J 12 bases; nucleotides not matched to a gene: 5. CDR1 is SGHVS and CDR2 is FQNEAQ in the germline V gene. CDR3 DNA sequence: TGTGCCAGCAGCTTAGAGACAGGGGGCCGAGAACTGTTTTTT. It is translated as CASSLETGGRELFF.

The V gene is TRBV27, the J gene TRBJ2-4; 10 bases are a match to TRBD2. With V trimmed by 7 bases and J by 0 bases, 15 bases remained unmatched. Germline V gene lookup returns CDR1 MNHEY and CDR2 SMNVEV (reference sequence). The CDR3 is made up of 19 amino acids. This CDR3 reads CASTAAAGVAGGAKNIQYF. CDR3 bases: TGTGCCAGCACCGCGGCTGCTGGTGTAGCGGGAGGAGCCAAAAACATTCAGTACTTC.

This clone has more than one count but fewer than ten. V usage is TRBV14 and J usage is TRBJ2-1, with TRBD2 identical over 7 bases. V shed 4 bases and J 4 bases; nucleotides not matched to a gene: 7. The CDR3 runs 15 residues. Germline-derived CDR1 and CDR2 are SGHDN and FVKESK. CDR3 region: CASSRVLGGYNEQFF. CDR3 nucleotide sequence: TGTGCCAGCAGCCGAGTTCTCGGGGGGTACAATGAGCAGTTCTTC.